This T cell receptor (beta chain) was obtained from a study of T cells in Graves' hyperthyroidism and ophthalmopathy (dated 2019 in TCRdb). Looking at the study overall: Peripheral blood was sampled at the time of initial diagnosis, prior to any treatment. An independent validation cohort of about 20 hyperthyroidism patients and approximately 17 patients who later progressed to ophthalmopathy tested prospective prediction of ophthalmopathy. In addition, the study compared T-cell repertoires in thyroid tissue and in blood from over 5 Graves' hyperthyroidism patients. Following sampling, methimazole starting at 30 mg daily was given to hyperthyroidism patients, and high-dose intravenous methylprednisolone was given to ophthalmopathy patients. To identify distinguishing TCR V-J signatures, a discovery cohort of about 95 patients was used, comprising 40 to 45 with Graves' ophthalmopathy and around 60 with stable Graves' hyperthyroidism. The paper reports TCR Vbeta CDR3 sequencing of approximately 130 peripheral blood samples: approximately 41 ophthalmopathy, over 70 hyperthyroidism and approximately 17 progressor patients. The approximately 98 discovery patients were randomly divided into training and test sets at a 7:3 ratio.

This clonotype has just a few counts. The clone's antigen remains unknown. It has no much larger one-base neighbor in the sample; base qualities were not kept. General findings and caveats noted by the study authors: In validation, the model predicted progression to ophthalmopathy a median of around six months before onset, with approximately 68% sensitivity and around 76% specificity. Ophthalmopathy was separated from stable hyperthyroidism by a 13 V-J signature model, with around 90% sensitivity and just over 81% specificity obtained in cross-validation and 80%/75% obtained in testing. Sample size was not statistically predetermined, and investigators were not blinded to group allocation. Most expanded thyroid clonotypes (frequency above 0.001) were also found in blood, which suggests that blood repertoires may mirror thyroid immune responses.

A patient counted as having stable Graves' hyperthyroidism if no progression to ophthalmopathy occurred over 18 months of follow-up. The hyperthyroidism patients were between 18 and 65 years old and newly diagnosed, with a disease duration of less than 2 months. Patients with uncontrolled infections, other autoimmune diseases, pregnancy or lactation were excluded. Diagnoses were established on the basis of clinical symptoms, serum thyroxine and TRAb, thyroid ultrasound, and orbital computed tomography. Ficoll-Paque density gradient centrifugation was used to isolate PBMCs from under 11 ml of fresh peripheral blood. Trizol reagent was used to extract total RNA, and RNA quality was then checked on an Agilent 2100 Bioanalyzer. TCR beta CDR3 regions were amplified from RNA transcripts. The first round of RT-PCR for the TCR CDR3 was performed with the HTBI primer set and the Qiagen OneStep RT-PCR kit. Libraries were constructed in a second round of multiplex PCR, after which size selection and purification were carried out. The libraries were sequenced on an Illumina HiSeq2000 using paired-end 100 bp reads. The authors processed their data as follows. SOAPnuke was used to process the raw data, with reads discarded if the reads contained adapters or uncalled bases, had a mean Phred below 15, or lacked an exact constant-primer or identifier match. High-quality paired reads were merged with COPE v1.2.5, and unique nucleotide sequences were defined as clonotypes. Clonotypes were aligned to IMGT TRBV, TRBD and TRBJ reference segments using MiTCR v1.1. Analysis was restricted to V-J combinations with a frequency above 0.0001, which covered about 99% of repertoires. A TCS score was defined as the ratio of F50 (clonal expansion) to E x V (chaos), with BLOSUM62-based TCRdist applied between CDR3 peptides within each V-J. Welch's t-statistics and random forest reduced some 510 V-J features to roughly 13, which were used in a naive Bayes classifier (R e1071). The raw public data were reprocessed by TCRdb itself: fastp quality trimming at Q25, MiXCR clonotype calling, in-frame beta chains only. Identical CDR3 proteins give one entry, which carries the most common genes and DNA. In this record, the V and J calls reflect TCRdb's handling and not the investigators' own analysis. The sample yields about 480,000 distinct CDR3 sequences; 13% to 15% were counted once. The ten largest clonotypes hold around 17% of the sample.

Via the germline V gene, CDR1 is SGDLS and CDR2 YYNGEE. The CDR3 numbers 15 residues from cysteine through phenylalanine. The retained sequence is limited to the CDR3, 45 bases, with the frame set at the first base. V drops 4 bases and J drops 1 base, leaving 14 bases in between. The clonotype was recovered from a woman between 18 and 29 years old with Graves' hyperthyroidism. The chain employs TRBV9 and TRBJ1-2, with the D gene not clear enough to name. Sample: blood. The bases are TGTGCCAGCAGCCCAGGCCCTCACAATAACTATGGCTACACCTTC. Translated, this is CASSPGPHNNYGYTF.